A single sample gave rise to the 7 T cell receptor beta chains below, sequenced in a study of blood T cell repertoires in COVID-19. This table comes from immunoSEQ multiplex PCR, and its TCRdb copy is limited to in-frame clones, with some not included. The sample has roughly 200,000 clones, less than 80% seen once; the top ten hold roughly 14%. Specimen: peripheral blood. The receptors come from a man aged 50 or older who had recovered from COVID-19.

This chain links TRBV5-1 with TRBJ2-3; TRBD2 matches 8 bases. Trimming cost V 4 bases and J 5 bases; bases outside gene matches: 6. Germline CDR1 is SGHRS and CDR2 is YFSETQ. CDR3 length equals 14 residues. CDR3 nucleotide sequence: TGCGCCAGCAGCCCGGGACTAGTGATAGATACGCAGTATTTT. Translating it yields CASSPGLVIDTQYF.

The chain joins TRBV19 to TRBJ2-3; a possible D gene is TRBD2 (6 bases). Germline-derived CDR1 and CDR2 are LNHDA and SQIVND (reference sequence). Trimming left V 5 bases short and J 3 bases short, with 15 bases between. The CDR3 is made up of 15 amino acids. The CDR3 bases are TGTGCCAGTAGTCGGAGGGTACTGGGAACAGATACGCAGTATTTT. It specifies CASSRRVLGTDTQYF.

This clone was counted many times. The chain carries TRBV9 and TRBJ1-1; TRBD1 matches 8 bases. In germline, CDR1 is SGDLS, CDR2 YYNGEE. J was trimmed by 5 bases and V by 3 bases; bases with no gene match: 6. The CDR3 is made up of 14 amino acids. CDR3: CASSDGQGGTEAFF. For the CDR3, the DNA is TGTGCCAGCAGCGACGGACAGGGAGGTACTGAAGCTTTCTTT.

The V and J genes are TRBV18 and TRBJ1-4, with 8 bases lining up with TRBD1. The CDR3 extends over 15 amino acids. Unmatched junction bases numbered 6, after V lost 2 bases and J lost 7 bases. Germline V lookup: CDR1 KGHSH, CDR2 LQKENI. CDR3 sequence reads: CASSPNSGGLEKLFF. The CDR3 nucleotides read TGTGCCAGCTCACCAAACTCAGGGGGCCTTGAAAAACTGTTTTTT.

The chain is built from TRBV28 and TRBJ2-1; a weak D match, TRBD1 (8 bases). CDR3 size: 17 residues. V was trimmed by 1 base and J by 5 bases, leaving 18 bases between them. Germline CDR1 and CDR2: MDHEN and SYDVKM. The CDR3 DNA reads TGTGCCAGCAGTTTATATAACAGGGGGGGGAGGAACAATGAGCAGTTCTTC. Its protein is CASSLYNRGGRNNEQFF.

This chain connects TRBV6-5 to TRBJ1-2, with a weak D call TRBD1 (6 bases). Germline lookup yields CDR1 MNHEY and CDR2 SVGAGI. This CDR3 contains 13 residues. Trimming left V 0 bases short and J 8 bases short, with 10 bases between. CDR3 DNA: TGTGCCAGCAGTTACTCTGAGGGGGAGGGCTACACCTTC. Translation gives CASSYSEGEGYTF.

As DNA, the CDR3 is TGCGCCAGCAGCCTCAGACCGGGACAGTCCACTGAAGCTTTCTTT. Translating gives CASSLRPGQSTEAFF. This rearrangement joins TRBV5-1 to TRBJ1-1, with 7 bases matching TRBD1. There are 15 residues in the CDR3. V was clipped by 4 bases and J by 4 bases; unmatched bases: 10. The germline CDR1 and CDR2 sequences are SGHRS and YFSETQ.